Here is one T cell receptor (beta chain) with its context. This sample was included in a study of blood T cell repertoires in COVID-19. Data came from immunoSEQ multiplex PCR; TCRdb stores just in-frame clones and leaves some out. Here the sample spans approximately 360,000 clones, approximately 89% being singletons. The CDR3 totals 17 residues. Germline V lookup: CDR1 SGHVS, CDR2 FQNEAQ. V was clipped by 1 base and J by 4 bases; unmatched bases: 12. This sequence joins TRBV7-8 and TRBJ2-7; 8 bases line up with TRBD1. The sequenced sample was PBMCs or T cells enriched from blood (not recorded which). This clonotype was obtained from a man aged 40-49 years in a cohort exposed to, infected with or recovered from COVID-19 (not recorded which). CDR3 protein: CASSLESAGQGEYEQYF. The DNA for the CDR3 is TGTGCCAGCAGCTTAGAGTCGGCAGGACAGGGAGAGTACGAGCAGTACTTC.